This TCR beta chain was recorded in a study of OX40 agonist ivuxolimab in advanced cancers. The CDR3 extends over 15 amino acids. The germline V gene has CDR1 SGHTS and CDR2 YDEGEE. The V end was cut by 3 bases, the J end by 4 bases, with 15 bases between. Only in-frame clones appear in the TCRdb table, and some are missing; sequencing was by immunoSEQ multiplex PCR. The data contain about 53,000 clones, approximately 91% of them seen just once; the ten biggest clones take up roughly 1.5%. This receptor was obtained from an adult with an advanced solid tumor such as melanoma, head and neck, liver or kidney cancer. The material sequenced was CD4+ or CD8+ T cells sorted from blood, taken in a trial of the OX40 agonist ivuxolimab. The chain links TRBV5-8 to TRBJ2-3; a possible D gene is TRBD1 (5 bases). The chain's CDR3 is CASSSFRGPADTQYF. CDR3 nucleotide sequence: TGTGCCAGCAGCTCGTTTAGGGGTCCGGCAGATACGCAGTATTTT.